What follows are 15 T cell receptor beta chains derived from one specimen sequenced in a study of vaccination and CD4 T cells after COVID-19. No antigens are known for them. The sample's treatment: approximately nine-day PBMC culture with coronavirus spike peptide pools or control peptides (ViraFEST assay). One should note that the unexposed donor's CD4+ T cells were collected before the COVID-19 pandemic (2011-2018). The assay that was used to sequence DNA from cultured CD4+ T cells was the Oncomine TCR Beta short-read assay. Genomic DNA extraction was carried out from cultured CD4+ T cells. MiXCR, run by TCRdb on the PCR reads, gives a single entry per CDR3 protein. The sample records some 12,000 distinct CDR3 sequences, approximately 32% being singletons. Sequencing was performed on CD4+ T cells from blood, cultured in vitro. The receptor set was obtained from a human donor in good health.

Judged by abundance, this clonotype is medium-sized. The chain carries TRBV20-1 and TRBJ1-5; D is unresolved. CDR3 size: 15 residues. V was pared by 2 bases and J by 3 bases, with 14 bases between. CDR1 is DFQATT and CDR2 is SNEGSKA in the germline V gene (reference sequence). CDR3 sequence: CSARRVGGNNQPQHF. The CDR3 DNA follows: TGCAGTGCTAGACGGGTAGGAGGTAACAATCAGCCCCAGCATTTT.

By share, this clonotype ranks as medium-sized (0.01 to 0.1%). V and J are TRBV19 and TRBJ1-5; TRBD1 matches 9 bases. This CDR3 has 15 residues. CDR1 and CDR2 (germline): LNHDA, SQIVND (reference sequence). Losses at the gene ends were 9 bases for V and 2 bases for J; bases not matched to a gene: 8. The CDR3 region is CASRDRAGGNQPQHF. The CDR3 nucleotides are TGTGCCAGCCGGGACAGGGCCGGAGGCAATCAGCCCCAGCATTTT.

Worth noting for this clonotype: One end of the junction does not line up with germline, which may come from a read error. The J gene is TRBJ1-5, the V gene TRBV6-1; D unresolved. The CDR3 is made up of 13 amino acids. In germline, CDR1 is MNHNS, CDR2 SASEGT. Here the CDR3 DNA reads TGTGCCAGCCGTGAAGATGGCAATCAGCCCCAGCATTTT. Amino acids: CASREDGNQPQHF.

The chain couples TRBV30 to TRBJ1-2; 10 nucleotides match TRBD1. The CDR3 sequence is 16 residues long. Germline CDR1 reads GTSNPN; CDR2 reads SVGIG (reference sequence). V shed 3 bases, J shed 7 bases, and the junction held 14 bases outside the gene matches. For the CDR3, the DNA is TGTGCCTGGAGCCCCGTCGGGGACAGGGGATTGCGTGGCTACACCTTC. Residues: CAWSPVGDRGLRGYTF.

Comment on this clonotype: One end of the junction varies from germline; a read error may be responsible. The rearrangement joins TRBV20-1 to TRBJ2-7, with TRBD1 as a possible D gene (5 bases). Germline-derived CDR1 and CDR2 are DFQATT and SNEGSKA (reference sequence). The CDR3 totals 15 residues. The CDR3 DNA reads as TGCAGAGCTAGGCAAATTCCAGGGAAATCCTACGAGCAGTACTTC. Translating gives CRARQIPGKSYEQYF.

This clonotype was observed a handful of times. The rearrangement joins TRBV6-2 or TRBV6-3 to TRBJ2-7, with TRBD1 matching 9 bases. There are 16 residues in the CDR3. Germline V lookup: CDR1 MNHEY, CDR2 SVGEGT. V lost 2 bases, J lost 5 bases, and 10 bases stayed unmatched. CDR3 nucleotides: TGTGCCAGCAGTTACACTCCGGGACAGGGATACGACGAGCAGTACTTC. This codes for CASSYTPGQGYDEQYF.

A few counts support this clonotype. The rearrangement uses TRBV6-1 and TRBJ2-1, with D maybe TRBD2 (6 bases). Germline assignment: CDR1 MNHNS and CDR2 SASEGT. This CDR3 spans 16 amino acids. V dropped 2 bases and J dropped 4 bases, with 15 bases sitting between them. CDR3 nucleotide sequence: TGTGCCAGCAGTGAATATAGGTCTAGCGATTACAATGAGCAGTTCTTC. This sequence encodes CASSEYRSSDYNEQFF.

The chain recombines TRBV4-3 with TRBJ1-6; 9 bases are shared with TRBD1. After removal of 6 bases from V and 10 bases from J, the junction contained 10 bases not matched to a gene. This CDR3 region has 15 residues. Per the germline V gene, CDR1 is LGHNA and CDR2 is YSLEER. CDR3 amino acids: CASREDRGTESPLHF. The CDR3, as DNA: TGCGCCAGCAGAGAGGACAGGGGAACGGAATCACCCCTCCACTTT.

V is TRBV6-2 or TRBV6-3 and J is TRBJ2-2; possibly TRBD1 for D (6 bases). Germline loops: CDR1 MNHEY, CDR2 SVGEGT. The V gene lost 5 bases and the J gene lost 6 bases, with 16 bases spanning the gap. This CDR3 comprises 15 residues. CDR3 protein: CASSDPRGWAGELFF. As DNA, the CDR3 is TGTGCCAGCAGTGACCCCAGGGGTTGGGCCGGGGAGCTGTTTTTT.

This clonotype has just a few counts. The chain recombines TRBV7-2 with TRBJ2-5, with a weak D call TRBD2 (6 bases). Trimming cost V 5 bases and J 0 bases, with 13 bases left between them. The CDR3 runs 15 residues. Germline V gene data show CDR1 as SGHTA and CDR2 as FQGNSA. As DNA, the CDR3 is TGTGCCAGCAGCGCCGCCGGGAGCTACCAAGAGACCCAGTACTTC. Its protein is CASSAAGSYQETQYF.

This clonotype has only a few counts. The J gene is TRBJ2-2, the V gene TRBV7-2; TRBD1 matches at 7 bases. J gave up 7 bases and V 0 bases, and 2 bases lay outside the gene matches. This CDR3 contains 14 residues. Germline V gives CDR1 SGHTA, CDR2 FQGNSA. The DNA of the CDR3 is TGTGCCAGCAGCTTAGCACAGGGGATCGGGGAGCTGTTTTTT. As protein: CASSLAQGIGELFF.

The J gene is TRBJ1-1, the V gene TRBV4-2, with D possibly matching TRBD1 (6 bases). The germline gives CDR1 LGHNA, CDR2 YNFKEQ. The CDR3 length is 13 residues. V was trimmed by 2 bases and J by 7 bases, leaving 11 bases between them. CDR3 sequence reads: CASSQLGQVEAFF. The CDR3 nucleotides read TGTGCCAGCAGCCAACTGGGACAAGTTGAAGCTTTCTTT.

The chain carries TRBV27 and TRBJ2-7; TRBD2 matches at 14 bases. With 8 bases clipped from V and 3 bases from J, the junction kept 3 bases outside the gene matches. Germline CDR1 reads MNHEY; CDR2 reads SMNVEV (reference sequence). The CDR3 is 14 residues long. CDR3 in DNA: TGTGCCAGCCGGGGACTAGCGGGAGTCTACGAGCAGTACTTC. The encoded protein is CASRGLAGVYEQYF.

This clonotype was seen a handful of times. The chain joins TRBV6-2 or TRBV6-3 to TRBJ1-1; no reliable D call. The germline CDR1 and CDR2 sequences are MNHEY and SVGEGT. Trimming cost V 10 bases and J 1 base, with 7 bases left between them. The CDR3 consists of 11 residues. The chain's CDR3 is CATRGNTEAFF. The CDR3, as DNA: TGTGCCACCCGAGGGAACACTGAAGCTTTCTTT.

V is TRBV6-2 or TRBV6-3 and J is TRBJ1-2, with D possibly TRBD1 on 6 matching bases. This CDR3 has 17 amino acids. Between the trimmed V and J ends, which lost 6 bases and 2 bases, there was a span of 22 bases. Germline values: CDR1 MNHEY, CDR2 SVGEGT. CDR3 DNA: TGTGCCAGCAGCTCGGTTTTGGGGGCAGCACCCAACTATGGCTACACCTTC. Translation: CASSSVLGAAPNYGYTF.